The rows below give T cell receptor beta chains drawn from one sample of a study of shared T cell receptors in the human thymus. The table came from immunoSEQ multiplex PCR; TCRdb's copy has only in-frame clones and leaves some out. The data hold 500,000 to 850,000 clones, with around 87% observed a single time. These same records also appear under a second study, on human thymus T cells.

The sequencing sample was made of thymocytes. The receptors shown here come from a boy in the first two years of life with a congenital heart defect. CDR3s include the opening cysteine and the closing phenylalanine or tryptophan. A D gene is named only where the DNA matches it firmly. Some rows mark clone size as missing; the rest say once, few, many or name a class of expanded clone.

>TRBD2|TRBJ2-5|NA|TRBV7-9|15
TGTGCCAGCAGGTTTTCCGGGACTAGGTCAGAGACCCAGTACTTC
CASRFSGTRSETQYF
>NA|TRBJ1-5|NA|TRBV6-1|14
TGTGCCAGCAGTGACGCGGGTAGCAATCAGCCCCAGCATTTT
CASSDAGSNQPQHF
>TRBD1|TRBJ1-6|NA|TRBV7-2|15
TGTGCCAGCAGTAATACGGGACAGGGGAATTCACCCCTCCACTTT
CASSNTGQGNSPLHF
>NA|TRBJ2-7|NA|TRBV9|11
TGTGCCAGCAAAAGCTCTCTCGAGCAGTACTTC
CASKSSLEQYF
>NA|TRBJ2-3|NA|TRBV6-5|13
TGTGCCAGCAGTTACTTAGGCACAGATACGCAGTATTTT
CASSYLGTDTQYF
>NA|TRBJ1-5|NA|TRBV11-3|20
TGTGCCAGCAGCTTAGATAATGGCGTCGCAGATAGAGCGAGCAATCAGCCCCAGCATTTT
CASSLDNGVADRASNQPQHF
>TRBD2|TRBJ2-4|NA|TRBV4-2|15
TGTGCCAGCAGCCTTAGCGGGGGGGTACTAAACATTCAGTACTTC
CASSLSGGVLNIQYF
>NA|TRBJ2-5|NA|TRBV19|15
TGTGCCAGTAGACCGGGAGTTTTGGGACAAGAGACCCAGTACTTC
CASRPGVLGQETQYF
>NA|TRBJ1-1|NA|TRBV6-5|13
TGTGCCAGCAGCCCGGGGAGGAACACTGAAGCTTTCTTT
CASSPGRNTEAFF
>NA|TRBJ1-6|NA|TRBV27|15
TGTGCCAGCAGGCGAGGGGGACCCTATAATTCACCCCTCCACTTT
CASRRGGPYNSPLHF
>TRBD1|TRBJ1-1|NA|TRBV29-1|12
TGCAGCGCTGACAGGGATCAAACTGAAGCTTTCTTT
CSADRDQTEAFF
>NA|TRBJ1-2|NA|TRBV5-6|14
TGTGCCAGCAGCTTTAGGAGACAGAGCTATGGCTACACCTTC
CASSFRRQSYGYTF
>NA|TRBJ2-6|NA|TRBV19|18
TGTGCCAGTAGTATAGATCCAGGCAGGGACTCTGGGGCCAACGTCCTGACTTTC
CASSIDPGRDSGANVLTF
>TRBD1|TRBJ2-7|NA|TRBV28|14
TGTGCCAGCAGTTATATGACAGGGCTCCACGAGCAGTACTTC
CASSYMTGLHEQYF
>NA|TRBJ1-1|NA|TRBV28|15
TGTGCCAGCAGTTTTAACAGCGGGTTGGACACTGAAGCTTTCTTT
CASSFNSGLDTEAFF
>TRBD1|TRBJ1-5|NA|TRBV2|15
TGTGCCAGCAGTCCCCGGGACAGGGAAGGTCAGCCCCAGCATTTT
CASSPRDREGQPQHF
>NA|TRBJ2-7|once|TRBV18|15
TGTGCCAGCTCACCACGGTGGGGGCCTCCCTACGAGCAGTACTTC
CASSPRWGPPYEQYF
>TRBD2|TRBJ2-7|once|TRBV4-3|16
TGCGCCAGCAGCCCCCACACTAGCGGGGTCTCCTACGAGCAGTACTTC
CASSPHTSGVSYEQYF
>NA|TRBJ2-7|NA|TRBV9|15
TGTGCCAGCAGCGTAGGTCACAACAGCACTTACGAGCAGTACTTC
CASSVGHNSTYEQYF
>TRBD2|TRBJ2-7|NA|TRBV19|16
TGTGCCAGTAGTCCCGGACTAGCGGGGGCTTACTACGAGCAGTACTTC
CASSPGLAGAYYEQYF
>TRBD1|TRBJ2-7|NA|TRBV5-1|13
TGCGCCAGCAGCAGGGACAGGAGCTACGAGCAGTACTTC
CASSRDRSYEQYF
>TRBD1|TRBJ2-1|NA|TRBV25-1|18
TGTGCCAGCAAGCTTGGCCTGGGACAGGGATGGAACGGCAATGAGCAGTTCTTC
CASKLGLGQGWNGNEQFF
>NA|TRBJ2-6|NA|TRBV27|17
TGTGCCAGCAGTAGGACTTGTGGGGGGAGCGGGGCCAACGTCCTGACTTTC
CASSRTCGGSGANVLTF
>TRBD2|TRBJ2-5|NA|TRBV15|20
TGTGCCACCAGCAGAGATGCCCCTCGGAGACTAGCGGGAATTATTGAGACCCAGTACTTC
CATSRDAPRRLAGIIETQYF
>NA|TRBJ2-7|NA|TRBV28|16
TGTGCCAGCAGTTCACTTCAGGGGTTCCCTCCCTACGAGCAGTACTTC
CASSSLQGFPPYEQYF
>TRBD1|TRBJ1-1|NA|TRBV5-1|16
TGCGCCAGCAGCTTGAGAGGACAGGGAAATGGCACTGAAGCTTTCTTT
CASSLRGQGNGTEAFF
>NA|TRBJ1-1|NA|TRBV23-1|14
TGCGCCAGCAGTCAATCGTCCGGGAACACTGAAGCTTTCTTT
CASSQSSGNTEAFF
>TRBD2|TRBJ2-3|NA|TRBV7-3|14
TGTGCCAGCAGCAACGGGGGGGCCGACGATACGCAGTATTTT
CASSNGGADDTQYF
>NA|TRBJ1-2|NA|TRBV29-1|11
TGCAGCGTGCGGGGGGTGTATGGCTACACCTTC
CSVRGVYGYTF
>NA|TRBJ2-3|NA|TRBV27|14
TGTGCCAGCAGTTCGGGACTCCCGCCAGATACGCAGTATTTT
CASSSGLPPDTQYF
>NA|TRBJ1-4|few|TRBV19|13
TGTGCCAGTACGAGGGAGGATAATGAAAAACTGTTTTTT
CASTREDNEKLFF
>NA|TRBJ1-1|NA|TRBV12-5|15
TGTGCTAGTGGTTTACACAGGGCCATGAACACTGAAGCTTTCTTT
CASGLHRAMNTEAFF
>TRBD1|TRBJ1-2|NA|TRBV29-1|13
TGCAGCGTTGAGACAGGGGGCAGGGATGGCTACACCTTC
CSVETGGRDGYTF
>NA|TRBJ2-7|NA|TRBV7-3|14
TGTGCCAGCAGCTTCGCCCCCCAGGGCCACGAGCAGTACTTC
CASSFAPQGHEQYF
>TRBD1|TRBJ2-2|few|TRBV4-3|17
TGCGCCAGCAGCCAAAGGGGGACAGGGGAAAAGGCCGGGGAGCTGTTTTTT
CASSQRGTGEKAGELFF
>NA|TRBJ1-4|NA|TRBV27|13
TGTGCCAGCAGTCAGGGTAACGATGAAAAACTGTTTTTT
CASSQGNDEKLFF
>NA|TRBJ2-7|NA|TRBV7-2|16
TGTGCCAGCAGCCCCCCCGGGGGTAGGGCCCCCTACGAGCAGTACTTC
CASSPPGGRAPYEQYF
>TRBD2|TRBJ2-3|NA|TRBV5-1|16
TGCGCCAGCACCCCTTCCCCGGGGGGTAGCACAGATACGCAGTATTTT
CASTPSPGGSTDTQYF
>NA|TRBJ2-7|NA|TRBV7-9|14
TGTGCCAGCAGCTCCCCGGGACACTTCTACGAGCAGTACTTC
CASSSPGHFYEQYF